This T cell receptor beta chain was sequenced in a study of blood T cell repertoires in COVID-19. TCRdb keeps only in-frame clones here, not all; method: immunoSEQ multiplex PCR. The data show approximately 110,000 clones, 65% to 90% seen once. In germline, CDR1 is GTSNPN, CDR2 SVGIG (reference sequence). The junction had 2 bases not matched to a gene; V was cut back by 2 bases and J by 4 bases. There are 14 residues in the CDR3. The TCR comes from a man in his fifties or sixties with acute or convalescent COVID-19. Material for sequencing was peripheral blood. The J gene is TRBJ2-1, the V gene TRBV30; 10 bases align to TRBD2. The CDR3: CAWSSGREYNEQFF. The CDR3 coding sequence is TGTGCCTGGAGTAGCGGGAGGGAATACAATGAGCAGTTCTTC.